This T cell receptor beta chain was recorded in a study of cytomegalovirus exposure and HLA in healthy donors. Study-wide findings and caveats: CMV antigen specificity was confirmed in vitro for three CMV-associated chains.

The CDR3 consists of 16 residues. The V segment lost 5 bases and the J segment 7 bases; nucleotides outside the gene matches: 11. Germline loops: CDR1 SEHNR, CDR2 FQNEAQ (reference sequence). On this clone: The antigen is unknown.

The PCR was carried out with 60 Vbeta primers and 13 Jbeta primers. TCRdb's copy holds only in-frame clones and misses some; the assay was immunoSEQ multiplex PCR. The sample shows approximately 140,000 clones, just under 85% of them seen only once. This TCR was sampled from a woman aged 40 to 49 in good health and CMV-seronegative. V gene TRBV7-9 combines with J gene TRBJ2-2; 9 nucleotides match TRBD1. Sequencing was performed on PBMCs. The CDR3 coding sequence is TGTGCCAGCAGCATAATACCGGGACAGGGAGACGGGGAGCTGTTTTTT. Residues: CASSIIPGQGDGELFF.